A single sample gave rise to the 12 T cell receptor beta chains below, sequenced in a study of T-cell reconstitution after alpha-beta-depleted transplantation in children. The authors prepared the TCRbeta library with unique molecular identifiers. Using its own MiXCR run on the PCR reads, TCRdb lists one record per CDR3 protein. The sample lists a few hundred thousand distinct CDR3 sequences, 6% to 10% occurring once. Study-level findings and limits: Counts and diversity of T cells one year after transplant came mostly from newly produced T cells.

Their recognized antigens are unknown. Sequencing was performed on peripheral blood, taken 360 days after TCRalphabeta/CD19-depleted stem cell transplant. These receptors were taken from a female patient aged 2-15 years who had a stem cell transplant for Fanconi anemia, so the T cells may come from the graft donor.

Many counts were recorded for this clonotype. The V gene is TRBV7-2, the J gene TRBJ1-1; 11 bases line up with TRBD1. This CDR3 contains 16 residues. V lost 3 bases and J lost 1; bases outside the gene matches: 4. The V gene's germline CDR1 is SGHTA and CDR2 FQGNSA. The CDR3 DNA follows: TGTGCCAGCAGCTTTTGGACAGGGGGCGAGAACACTGAAGCTTTCTTT. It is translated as CASSFWTGGENTEAFF.

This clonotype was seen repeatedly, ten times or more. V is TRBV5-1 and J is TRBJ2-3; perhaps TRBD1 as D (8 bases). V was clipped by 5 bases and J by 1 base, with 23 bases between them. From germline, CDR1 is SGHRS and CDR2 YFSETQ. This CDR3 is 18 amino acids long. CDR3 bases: TGCGCCAGCAGTCGACAGGGGATGACGGGGGGCGGCACAGATACGCAGTATTTT. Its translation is CASSRQGMTGGGTDTQYF.

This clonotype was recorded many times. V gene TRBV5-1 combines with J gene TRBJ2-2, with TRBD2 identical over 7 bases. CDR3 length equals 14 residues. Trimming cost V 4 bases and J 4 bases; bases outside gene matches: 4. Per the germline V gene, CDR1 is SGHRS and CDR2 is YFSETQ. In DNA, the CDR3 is TGCGCCAGCAGCGCGGGGGTCTTCACCGGGGAGCTGTTTTTT. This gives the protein CASSAGVFTGELFF.

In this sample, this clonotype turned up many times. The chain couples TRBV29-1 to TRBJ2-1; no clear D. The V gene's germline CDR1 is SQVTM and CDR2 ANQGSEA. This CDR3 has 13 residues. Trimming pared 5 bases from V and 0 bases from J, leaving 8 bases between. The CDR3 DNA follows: TGCAGCGTTTGTGAGATCTCCTACAATGAGCAGTTCTTC. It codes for CSVCEISYNEQFF.

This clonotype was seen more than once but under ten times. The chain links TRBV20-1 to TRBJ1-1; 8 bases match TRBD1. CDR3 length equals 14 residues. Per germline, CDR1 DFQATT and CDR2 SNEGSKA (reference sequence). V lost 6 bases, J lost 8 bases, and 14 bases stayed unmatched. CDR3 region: CSAFSGTGSPEAFF. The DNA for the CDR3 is TGCAGTGCCTTTTCCGGGACAGGCTCTCCAGAAGCTTTCTTT.

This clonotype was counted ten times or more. Written as DNA, the CDR3 is TGTGCCAGCAGTTCGCCTCGATGGACCCAGTACTTC. The encoded protein is CASSSPRWTQYF. V and J are TRBV6-2 or TRBV6-3 and TRBJ2-5; no firm D call. The germline CDR1 and CDR2 sequences are MNHEY and SVGEGT. With 4 bases removed from V and 7 bases from J, the gap between germline ends came to 10 bases. The CDR3 has 12 amino acids.

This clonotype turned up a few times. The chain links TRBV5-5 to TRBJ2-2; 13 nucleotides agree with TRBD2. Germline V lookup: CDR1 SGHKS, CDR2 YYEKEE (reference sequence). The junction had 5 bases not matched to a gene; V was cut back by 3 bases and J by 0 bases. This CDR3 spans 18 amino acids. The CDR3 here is CASSSMTSGGTNTGELFF. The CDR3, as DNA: TGTGCCAGCAGCTCAATGACTAGCGGGGGGACGAACACCGGGGAGCTGTTTTTT.

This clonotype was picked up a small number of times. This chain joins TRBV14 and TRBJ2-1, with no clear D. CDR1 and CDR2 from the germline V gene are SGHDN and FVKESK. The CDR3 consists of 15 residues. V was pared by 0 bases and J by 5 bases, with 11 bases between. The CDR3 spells CASSQDEWPNNEQFF. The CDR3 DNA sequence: TGTGCCAGCAGCCAAGATGAGTGGCCAAACAATGAGCAGTTCTTC.

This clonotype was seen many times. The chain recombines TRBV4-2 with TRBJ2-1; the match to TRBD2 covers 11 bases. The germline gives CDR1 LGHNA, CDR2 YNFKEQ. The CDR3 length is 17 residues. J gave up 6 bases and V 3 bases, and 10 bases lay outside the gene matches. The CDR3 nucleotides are TGTGCCAGCAGCCACTTCCCACTAGCGGGAGCCCCCAATGAGCAGTTCTTC. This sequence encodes CASSHFPLAGAPNEQFF.

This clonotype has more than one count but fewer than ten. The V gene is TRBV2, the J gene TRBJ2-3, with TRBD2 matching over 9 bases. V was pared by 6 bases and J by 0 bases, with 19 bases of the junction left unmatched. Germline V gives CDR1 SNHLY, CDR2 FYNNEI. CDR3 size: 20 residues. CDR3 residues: CASSHPGLAPIPESTDTQYF. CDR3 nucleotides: TGTGCCAGCAGCCACCCGGGACTAGCCCCTATCCCGGAGAGCACAGATACGCAGTATTTT.

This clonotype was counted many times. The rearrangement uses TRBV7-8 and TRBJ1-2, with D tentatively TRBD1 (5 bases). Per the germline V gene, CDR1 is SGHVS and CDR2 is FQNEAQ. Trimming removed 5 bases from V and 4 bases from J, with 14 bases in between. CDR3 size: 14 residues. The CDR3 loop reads CASSTQGGGYGYTF. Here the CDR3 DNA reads TGTGCCAGCAGCACCCAGGGAGGTGGCTATGGCTACACCTTC. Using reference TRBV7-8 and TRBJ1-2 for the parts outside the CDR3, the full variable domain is GAGVSQSPRYKVAKRGQDVALRCDPISGHVSLFWYQQALGQGPEFLTYFQNEAQLDKSGLPSDRFFAERPEGSVSTLKIQRTQQEDSAVYLCASSTQGGGYGYTFGSGTRLTVV.

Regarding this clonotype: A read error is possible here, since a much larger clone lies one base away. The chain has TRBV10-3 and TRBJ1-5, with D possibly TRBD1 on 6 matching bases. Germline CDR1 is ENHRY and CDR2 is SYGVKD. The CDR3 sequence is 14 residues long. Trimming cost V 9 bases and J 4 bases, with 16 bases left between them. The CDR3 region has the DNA TGTGCCATTGCACCGGGACATAAGAATCAGCCCCAGCATTTT. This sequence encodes CAIAPGHKNQPQHF.